These 21 T cell receptor beta chains came from one sample sequenced in a study of PD-1 blockade in classical Hodgkin lymphoma. Only in-frame clones appear in the TCRdb table, and some are missing; sequencing was by immunoSEQ multiplex PCR. The sample carries approximately 41,000 clones, 86% recorded once. Relapse was seen in all patients after autologous stem cell transplantation, and brentuximab vedotin exposure was variable. The specimen was peripheral blood mononuclear cells (PBMCs), collected before the second cycle of nivolumab. All receptors derive from a human donor with classical Hodgkin lymphoma.

The chain recombines TRBV9 with TRBJ2-6; 7 bases match TRBD2. V lost 0 bases to trimming and J lost 1 base; unmatched junction nucleotides: 1. Per the germline V gene, CDR1 is SGDLS and CDR2 is YYNGEE. The CDR3 runs to 16 residues. The CDR3 sequence: CASSVGGSSGANVLTF. In nucleotides, the CDR3 is TGTGCCAGCAGCGTAGGCGGGAGTTCTGGGGCCAACGTCCTGACTTTC.

The V gene is TRBV7-2, the J gene TRBJ2-1; 10 bases match TRBD2. CDR3 length: 14 amino acids. Trimming removed 5 bases from V and 7 bases from J; junction bases left unmatched: 5. Germline V lookup: CDR1 SGHTA, CDR2 FQGNSA. The CDR3 is CASSPGLAWNEQFF. The CDR3 DNA reads TGTGCCAGCAGCCCGGGACTAGCGTGGAATGAGCAGTTCTTC.

V gene TRBV28 combines with J gene TRBJ1-2, with 7 bases identical to TRBD1. This CDR3 contains 14 residues. Germline CDR1 reads MDHEN; CDR2 reads SYDVKM. V gave up 5 bases and J gave up 5 bases; unmatched junction bases: 8. The CDR3 is CASSLGGSLYGYTF. In DNA, the CDR3 is TGTGCCAGCAGTCTAGGGGGCTCCTTGTATGGCTACACCTTC.

The V and J genes are TRBV7-8 and TRBJ2-1, with D unresolved. CDR1 is SGHVS, CDR2 FQNEAQ, per germline. The length of the CDR3 is 14 residues. Between the trimmed V and J ends, which lost 5 bases and 0 bases, there was a span of 8 bases. The CDR3 reads CASSDSPSYNEQFF. The CDR3 bases are TGTGCCAGCAGCGATAGTCCCTCCTACAATGAGCAGTTCTTC.

The gene calls are TRBV14 and TRBJ1-2; D is ambiguous. V lost 0 bases and J 3 bases, leaving 5 bases between the germline ends. From germline, CDR1 is SGHDN and CDR2 FVKESK. CDR3 length equals 13 residues. The CDR3 DNA follows: TGTGCCAGCAGCCAAGAAATGGACTATGGCTACACCTTC. Protein: CASSQEMDYGYTF.

This clone was detected only once. The chain is built from TRBV5-1 and TRBJ1-2; maybe TRBD1 (6 bases). Germline V gene lookup returns CDR1 SGHRS and CDR2 YFSETQ. The CDR3 runs to 14 residues. V lost 4 bases and J lost 3, with 13 bases in between. The CDR3, as DNA: TGCGCCAGCAGCCCTACAGGGTCCGACTATGGCTACACCTTC. Translating it yields CASSPTGSDYGYTF.

The CDR3, as DNA: TGTGCCAGCAGTCTGACAGGGGGGGGCACTGAAGCTTTCTTT. Translated, it gives CASSLTGGGTEAFF. This rearrangement joins TRBV28 to TRBJ1-1, with TRBD1 matching 9 bases. The CDR3 totals 14 residues. CDR1 and CDR2 from the germline V gene are MDHEN and SYDVKM. V was pared by 5 bases and J by 4 bases, with 5 bases of the junction left unmatched.

This chain uses TRBV6-5 with TRBJ2-6; D is uncertain. Looked up from germline, CDR1 is MNHEY and CDR2 is SVGAGI. V was pared by 6 bases and J by 0 bases, with 6 bases between. This CDR3 contains 14 residues. As DNA, the CDR3 is TGTGCCAGCAGCCACAGCTCTGGGGCCAACGTCCTGACTTTC. Amino acids: CASSHSSGANVLTF.

This chain uses TRBV19 with TRBJ2-6; 7 bases are shared with TRBD1. The CDR3 is 18 amino acids. After removal of 6 bases from V and 0 bases from J, the junction contained 11 bases not matched to a gene. Looked up from germline, CDR1 is LNHDA and CDR2 is SQIVND (reference sequence). The CDR3 here is CASRASRTGSSGANVLTF. The DNA for the CDR3 is TGTGCCAGTAGGGCATCTAGGACAGGCAGCTCTGGGGCCAACGTCCTGACTTTC.

In its sample, this clone was seen once. V gene TRBV4-1 combines with J gene TRBJ2-1, with unresolved D. The CDR3 spans 15 residues. CDR1 and CDR2 (germline): MGHRA, YSYEKL. The V end was cut by 1 base, the J end by 0 bases, with 7 bases between. In DNA form, the CDR3 reads TGCGCCAGCAGCCAAGTCCAGACCTCCTACAATGAGCAGTTCTTC. This encodes CASSQVQTSYNEQFF.

In its sample, this clone was seen a few times. This sequence joins TRBV5-6 and TRBJ2-1, with TRBD2 identical over 8 bases. The germline CDR1 and CDR2 sequences are SGHDT and YYEEEE. There are 14 residues in the CDR3. Losses at the gene ends were 5 bases for V and 5 bases for J; bases not matched to a gene: 6. The CDR3 spells CASSWGLENNEQFF. The CDR3 nucleotides read TGTGCCAGCAGTTGGGGACTAGAGAACAATGAGCAGTTCTTC.

The chain carries TRBV4-1 and TRBJ2-1, with D perhaps TRBD2 (6 bases). Germline loops: CDR1 MGHRA, CDR2 YSYEKL. V was clipped by 4 bases and J by 7 bases, with 14 bases between them. The CDR3 contains 14 residues. The CDR3 DNA reads TGCGCCAGCAGCCTGCCGGGACTCCCTAATGAGCAGTTCTTC. Protein product: CASSLPGLPNEQFF.

V and J are TRBV6-6 and TRBJ1-1; 7 nucleotides agree with TRBD1. Trimming at V came to 6 bases and at J to 1 base, leaving 2 bases not matched to a gene. The V gene's germline CDR1 is MNHNY and CDR2 SVGAGI (reference sequence). This CDR3 comprises 13 residues. CDR3 in DNA: TGTGCCAGCAGAAGACAGGGGAACACTGAAGCTTTCTTT. Translation: CASRRQGNTEAFF.

This chain connects TRBV18 to TRBJ2-2, with TRBD2 matching over 10 bases. This CDR3 is built from 17 residues. CDR1 is KGHSH and CDR2 is LQKENI in the germline V gene. V gave up 4 bases and J gave up 0 bases; unmatched junction bases: 5. The DNA of the CDR3 is TGTGCCAGCTCACGTACTAGCGGGACAGCGAACACCGGGGAGCTGTTTTTT. Translated: CASSRTSGTANTGELFF.

J is TRBJ1-6 and V is TRBV4-2, with a tentative D call TRBD1 (5 bases). Germline V gives CDR1 LGHNA, CDR2 YNFKEQ. The CDR3 runs 16 residues. Trimming pared 0 bases from V and 6 bases from J, leaving 12 bases between. CDR3 residues: CASSQDGAGTNSPLHF. CDR3 in DNA: TGTGCCAGCAGCCAAGATGGGGCAGGGACTAATTCACCCCTCCACTTT.

V is TRBV5-4 and J is TRBJ2-1; perhaps TRBD1 as D (6 bases). Trimming took off 1 base at V and 3 bases at J, with 17 bases between the two ends. The germline gives CDR1 SGHNT, CDR2 YYREEE (reference sequence). CDR3 length: 17 amino acids. In DNA, the CDR3 is TGTGCCAGCAGCTTGAAATGGGGGCCGTTTCTCTACAATGAGCAGTTCTTC. Residues: CASSLKWGPFLYNEQFF.

The chain is built from TRBV6-1 and TRBJ1-6, with TRBD1 matching over 10 bases. CDR1 is MNHNS and CDR2 is SASEGT in the germline V gene. The CDR3 is made up of 15 amino acids. Trimming removed 6 bases from V and 8 bases from J; junction bases left unmatched: 7. CDR3 nucleotides: TGTGCCAGCAGGGACAGGGGGGGCTCGCATTCACCCCTCCACTTT. This gives the protein CASRDRGGSHSPLHF.

The rearrangement links TRBV4-1 to TRBJ1-2; D unresolved. Germline assignment: CDR1 MGHRA and CDR2 YSYEKL. The V gene lost 1 base and the J gene lost 2 bases, with 8 bases spanning the gap. The CDR3 is 14 residues long. CDR3 sequence reads: CASSQGVGNYGYTF. The CDR3 bases are TGCGCCAGCAGCCAAGGCGTAGGGAACTATGGCTACACCTTC.

The chain couples TRBV7-8 to TRBJ1-6, with 7 bases aligning to TRBD1. With 7 bases clipped from V and 5 bases from J, the junction kept 5 bases outside the gene matches. Per germline, CDR1 SGHVS and CDR2 FQNEAQ. This CDR3 has 14 residues. The CDR3 bases are TGTGCCAGCATCCGGGACAGAGATAATTCACCCCTCCACTTT. It translates to CASIRDRDNSPLHF.

The chain carries TRBV25-1 and TRBJ1-3; D call uncertain. This CDR3 spans 14 amino acids. In germline, CDR1 is MGHDK, CDR2 SYGVNS. Trimming removed 1 base from V and 2 bases from J, with 6 bases in between. CDR3 bases: TGTGCCAGCAGTGAATTCGTGACTGGAAACACCATATATTTT. Translated, it gives CASSEFVTGNTIYF.

This chain joins TRBV4-1 and TRBJ2-3; D remains ambiguous. CDR1 is MGHRA, CDR2 YSYEKL, per germline. The CDR3 has 15 amino acids. The V gene lost 1 base and the J gene lost 0 bases, with 8 bases spanning the gap. The CDR3 protein is CASSQAYRSTDTQYF. The CDR3 DNA reads as TGCGCCAGCAGCCAAGCCTATCGGAGCACAGATACGCAGTATTTT.